A single sample gave rise to the 17 T cell receptor beta chains below, sequenced in a study of beta chain features in type 1 diabetes. Of the isolated RNA, all was reverse transcribed, and so the sequenced material was expressed TCRB transcripts. The protocol was immunoSEQ multiplex PCR, while the TCRdb copy is restricted to in-frame clones and leaves out a portion. This table holds some 330,000 clones, over 10% found once. No antigen has been assigned to these receptors. General study results and limits: Shortening of TCRB CDR3s, moderate but significant, appeared in all four CD4+ subsets of Type 1 diabetes patients.

The material sequenced was naive CD4+ T cells from blood. These receptors originate from a young woman with type 1 diabetes.

The chain carries TRBV6-5 and TRBJ2-7; D is possibly TRBD1 (6 bases). The V and J ends lost 0 bases and 6 bases respectively, with 15 bases between them. Germline V gene data show CDR1 as MNHEY and CDR2 as SVGAGI. CDR3 length equals 15 residues. CDR3 sequence reads: CASSYSRTTDSEQYF. For the CDR3, the DNA is TGTGCCAGCAGTTACTCGAGGACAACGGACAGCGAGCAGTACTTC.

The V call is TRBV7-9, the J call TRBJ1-1, with 8 nucleotides matching TRBD1. The CDR3 loop spans 13 amino acids. V trimming: 1 base; J trimming: 14 bases; junction bases outside the gene matches: 9. Per germline, CDR1 SEHNR and CDR2 FQNEAQ (reference sequence). The CDR3 protein is CASSLGLVGQVFF. The CDR3, as DNA: TGTGCCAGCAGCTTAGGCTTAGTGGGACAGGTATTCTTT.

This clone was seen more than once but under ten times. This chain joins TRBV11-2 and TRBJ2-3, with 13 bases fitting TRBD2. V was clipped by 4 bases and J by 2 bases; unmatched bases: 3. Germline assignment: CDR1 SGHAT and CDR2 FQNNGV. The CDR3 extends over 16 amino acids. CDR3 in DNA: TGTGCCAGCAGCTGGGGGACTAGCGGGGTCACAGATACGCAGTATTTT. The encoded protein is CASSWGTSGVTDTQYF.

J is TRBJ1-1 and V is TRBV5-1; 7 nucleotides line up with TRBD1. The CDR3 spans 16 residues. With V trimmed by 2 bases and J by 1 base, 8 bases remained unmatched. Germline V gives CDR1 SGHRS, CDR2 YFSETQ. CDR3 amino acids: CASSFSNRGQNTEAFF. CDR3 bases: TGCGCCAGCAGCTTCTCCAACAGGGGTCAGAACACTGAAGCTTTCTTT.

This rearrangement joins TRBV27 to TRBJ2-1, with 11 bases that match TRBD2. The CDR3 length is 20 residues. Germline trimming cut 4 bases from V and 0 bases from J; bases unmatched to any gene: 14. CDR1 is MNHEY and CDR2 is SMNVEV in the germline V gene (reference sequence). CDR3 in amino acids: CASSSASHGLAGSSYNEQFF. In nucleotides, the CDR3 is TGTGCCAGCAGTTCCGCCTCCCATGGACTAGCGGGTAGCTCCTACAATGAGCAGTTCTTC.

This clone was observed a handful of times. Other DNA sequences in this sample translate to the same CDR3. The chain has TRBV9 and TRBJ1-2; the match to TRBD1 covers 7 bases. Germline CDR1 is SGDLS and CDR2 is YYNGEE. This CDR3 contains 14 residues. The V gene end was trimmed by 2 bases and the J gene end by 2 bases; junction bases not matched to a gene: 3. Here the CDR3 DNA reads TGTGCCAGCAGCGTGGGGACAGAAAACTATGGCTACACCTTC. It yields the protein CASSVGTENYGYTF.

A remark on this clone: The sample carries other DNA sequences with the same CDR3. The chain recombines TRBV18 with TRBJ2-3; D is possibly TRBD2 (6 bases). V shed 3 bases and J shed 3 bases, with 7 bases lying between them. CDR3 size: 13 residues. The V gene's germline CDR1 is KGHSH and CDR2 LQKENI. For the CDR3, the DNA is TGTGCCAGCTCACCCGCGGGGACAGATACGCAGTATTTT. Amino acid sequence: CASSPAGTDTQYF.

A few counts support this clone. This chain joins TRBV30 and TRBJ2-3; TRBD2 agrees at 10 bases. J gave up 11 bases and V 2 bases, and 13 bases lay outside the gene matches. The germline V gene has CDR1 GTSNPN and CDR2 SVGIG (reference sequence). This CDR3 has 15 amino acids. The DNA for the CDR3 is TGTGCCTGGAGTCGGAGTAGCGGGAGGCTCGAACAGCAGTATTTT. Translating gives CAWSRSSGRLEQQYF.

The J gene is TRBJ2-3, the V gene TRBV28; a weak D match, TRBD2 (6 bases). The V gene's germline CDR1 is MDHEN and CDR2 SYDVKM. Trimming took off 6 bases at V and 2 bases at J, with 18 bases between the two ends. This CDR3 is built from 16 residues. This chain's CDR3 is CASSRLSRENTDTQYF. The CDR3 DNA reads TGTGCCAGCAGCCGGCTCAGCCGGGAGAACACAGATACGCAGTATTTT.

The genes are TRBV11-2 and TRBJ2-3, with D tentatively TRBD1 (5 bases). V was trimmed by 6 bases and J by 0 bases, leaving 10 bases between them. The CDR3 consists of 14 residues. The V gene's germline CDR1 is SGHAT and CDR2 FQNNGV. The CDR3 reads CASSKRGSTDTQYF. CDR3 bases: TGTGCCAGCAGTAAAAGGGGCAGCACAGATACGCAGTATTTT.

This clone was recorded a few times. This chain links TRBV2 with TRBJ1-2; 8 bases match TRBD1. V gave up 6 bases and J gave up 6 bases; unmatched junction bases: 6. Germline V gene sequence: CDR1 SNHLY, CDR2 FYNNEI. The CDR3 has 13 amino acids. CDR3 region: CASSESGGDGYTF. DNA of the CDR3: TGTGCCAGCAGCGAATCAGGGGGCGATGGCTACACCTTC.

This clone was seen only a few times. V and J are TRBV27 and TRBJ1-5; 8 bases align to TRBD1. Germline loops: CDR1 MNHEY, CDR2 SMNVEV (reference sequence). CDR3 length: 14 amino acids. V shed 5 bases, J shed 9 bases, and the junction held 9 bases outside the gene matches. The CDR3 region has the DNA TGTGCCAGCAGTCGAGGACAGGGCTTTTGGCCCCAGCATTTT. Encoded protein: CASSRGQGFWPQHF.

The CDR3 is CASSLRTSGISDTQYF. The CDR3 nucleotides are TGTGCCAGCAGCTTGCGGACTAGCGGGATCTCAGATACGCAGTATTTT. This sequence joins TRBV5-6 and TRBJ2-3; TRBD2 aligns across 12 bases. V was pared by 1 base and J by 4 bases, with 4 bases of the junction left unmatched. Germline lookup yields CDR1 SGHDT and CDR2 YYEEEE. The CDR3 is made up of 16 amino acids.

This sequence joins TRBV4-1 and TRBJ2-7; D is unclear. CDR1 MGHRA and CDR2 YSYEKL come from the germline V gene. V was trimmed by 4 bases and J by 3 bases, leaving 10 bases between them. The CDR3 has 13 amino acids. DNA of the CDR3: TGCGCCAGCAGCCGAAGCCCGGGCTACGAGCAGTACTTC. The encoded protein is CASSRSPGYEQYF.

This clone was observed a few times. This chain joins TRBV2 and TRBJ1-5, with a tentative D call TRBD1 (6 bases). V was cut by 7 bases and J by 3 bases, with 16 bases left in between. Germline CDR1 SNHLY, CDR2 FYNNEI. CDR3 length: 15 residues. CDR3 region: CASKGDRTYNQPQHF. The CDR3 nucleotides read TGTGCCAGCAAGGGAGACAGGACCTACAATCAGCCCCAGCATTTT.

The sample holds a few counts of this clone. V gene TRBV7-2 combines with J gene TRBJ1-2; tentative D call: TRBD1 (5 bases). The germline V and J ends were trimmed by 1 base and 8 bases, with 8 bases remaining between them. Germline assignment: CDR1 SGHTA and CDR2 FQGNSA. The CDR3 consists of 12 residues. Written as DNA, the CDR3 is TGTGCCAGCAGCTTAGAAAACAGGGGCTACACCTTC. It codes for CASSLENRGYTF.

The rearrangement uses TRBV29-1 and TRBJ1-1; D is unclear. V lost 7 bases and J 0 bases, leaving 18 bases between the germline ends. The CDR3 extends over 15 amino acids. The germline CDR1 and CDR2 sequences are SQVTM and ANQGSEA. This CDR3 is CSAVREPLMNTEAFF. The CDR3 DNA sequence: TGCAGCGCCGTGCGGGAGCCCTTAATGAACACTGAAGCTTTCTTT.